This T cell receptor (beta chain) was captured by sequencing in a study of blood T cell repertoires in COVID-19. Method: immunoSEQ multiplex PCR; TCRdb's copy keeps in-frame clones and lacks some. There are under 150,000 clones in the sample; about 79% occur only once, and about 4% lies in the top ten. The CDR3 contains 14 residues. The germline CDR1 and CDR2 sequences are LNHDA and SQIVND (reference sequence). Trimming left V 6 bases short and J 3 bases short, with 12 bases between. This clone has more than one count but fewer than ten. V usage is TRBV19 and J usage is TRBJ1-5, with D unresolved. The origin of this receptor is a woman aged 80 or over with acute or convalescent COVID-19. The sample was peripheral blood. CDR3 amino acids: CASSTNPHNQPQHF. CDR3 sequence (DNA): TGTGCCAGTAGCACTAACCCCCACAATCAGCCCCAGCATTTT. The full variable domain, its missing parts supplied by reference TRBV19 and TRBJ1-5, is DGGITQSPKYLFRKEGQNVTLSCEQNLNHDAMYWYRQDPGQGLRLIYYSQIVNDFQKGDIAEGYSVSREKKESFPLTVTSAQKNPTAFYLCASSTNPHNQPQHFGDGTRLSIL.